This is a list of T cell receptor beta chains from one sample in a study of cytomegalovirus exposure and HLA in healthy donors. Sequencing was performed with immunoSEQ multiplex PCR; in TCRdb, only in-frame clones are kept and a portion is missing. Among fewer than 100,000 clones listed, roughly 94% were seen once. Sequenced input: PBMCs. The receptor source for this set is a woman between 18 and 29 years old in good health and CMV-seronegative. The CDR3 runs from the conserved cysteine through the conserved F or W. D genes are given only for firm matches. The size field is filled for only some rows; it gives once, few, many or a size class.

j_call d_call clone_size v_call cdr3_nt cdr3_aa
TRBJ2-3 TRBD1 - TRBV28 TGTGCCAGCAGGGACAGGGGGCGCACAGATACGCAGTATTTT CASRDRGRTDTQYF
TRBJ2-4 TRBD2 - TRBV2 TGTGCCACCACAGAGGGGGTCGGTGGCGGGAGGGCCCGGAACATTCAGTACTTC CATTEGVGGGRARNIQYF
TRBJ1-1 TRBD1 - TRBV2 TGTGCCAGCACCTGGACAGGGCCCGCTGAAGCTTTCTTT CASTWTGPAEAFF
TRBJ2-2 TRBD2 - TRBV6-1 TGTGCCAGCAGTGCTGGTCGGTGGACTAGCGGGGAATCCGGGGAGCTGTTTTTT CASSAGRWTSGESGELFF
TRBJ2-5 - once TRBV25-1 TGTGCCAGCAGTGACAGGGGTGGGTTCTTGGAGACCCAGTACTTC CASSDRGGFLETQYF
TRBJ2-6 TRBD2 - TRBV6-4 TGTGCCAGCAGTACTAGCGAAGCCTCAAGCTCTGGGGCCAACGTCCTGACTTTC CASSTSEASSSGANVLTF
TRBJ2-3 TRBD1 once TRBV29-1 TGCAGCGTCCATACCGGGACAGGGAAAACAGATACGCAGTATTTT CSVHTGTGKTDTQYF
TRBJ2-3 TRBD1 - TRBV7-3 TGTGCCAGCAGGGCCGGGACAGAGACAGATACGCAGTATTTT CASRAGTETDTQYF
TRBJ1-5 TRBD1 - TRBV2 TGTGCCAGCTCCCAGCCGGGACAGGGAAGGTCCCAGCATTTT CASSQPGQGRSQHF
TRBJ1-4 TRBD1 - TRBV30 TGTGCCTGGACGAAACAGGGGGCAGGCGAAAAACTGTTTTTT CAWTKQGAGEKLFF
TRBJ2-5 - - TRBV7-6 TGTGCCACCGAGACTCAAGAGACCCAGTACTTC CATETQETQYF
TRBJ1-5 - - TRBV19 TGTGCCAGTAGTCTGGGTCCGGGGAGTAATCAGCCCCAGCATTTT CASSLGPGSNQPQHF
TRBJ2-2 TRBD1 - TRBV28 TGTGCCAGCAGTTCGGGACAGGCGAACACCGGGGAGCTGTTTTTT CASSSGQANTGELFF
TRBJ1-4 - - TRBV19 TGTGCCAGTAGTATTTTGGACAGAACTAATGAAAAACTGTTTTTT CASSILDRTNEKLFF
TRBJ1-2 - once TRBV7-3 TGTGCCAGCAGCTTATTTCACAGAGATAACTATGGCTACACCTTC CASSLFHRDNYGYTF
TRBJ2-1 TRBD1 once TRBV2 TGTGCCAGCAGTGGTGAGGGACAGGGGGCTCATGAGCAGTTCTTC CASSGEGQGAHEQFF
TRBJ2-4 TRBD2 - TRBV15 TGTGCCACCAGCAGCCTAAGCGGGGGGTCCCTAGCCAAAAACATTCAGTACTTC CATSSLSGGSLAKNIQYF
TRBJ2-1 - - TRBV27 TGTGCCAGCAGTTTAGGTGTGACAAGGCCCTCCTACAATGAGCAGTTCTTC CASSLGVTRPSYNEQFF
TRBJ1-4 - - TRBV4-2 TGTGCCAGCAGCCAGGGCAGTGGGGGGGCATTAAGCACTAATGAAAAACTGTTTTTT CASSQGSGGALSTNEKLFF
TRBJ2-7 TRBD2 - TRBV27 TGTGCCAGCAGTTTAACCGGGAGGGGGTACGAGCAGTACTTC CASSLTGRGYEQYF
TRBJ1-1 - - TRBV7-9 TGTGCCAGCAGCTTCCCTGGGGGGGCCATGAACACTGAAGCTTTCTTT CASSFPGGAMNTEAFF
TRBJ2-5 TRBD2 - TRBV27 TGTGCCAGCGGGGCGATAGCGGGCAGGTGGTTGACCCAGTACTTC CASGAIAGRWLTQYF
TRBJ1-2 - - TRBV7-9 TGTGCCAGCAGCTTAGTGGGGGCGACAGTTGGATATGGCTACACCTTC CASSLVGATVGYGYTF
TRBJ2-5 - - TRBV18 TGTGCCAGCTCACCATCCGTCACCATCGGGGAGACCCAGTACTTC CASSPSVTIGETQYF
TRBJ2-5 TRBD1 - TRBV6-1 TGTGCCAGCAGTACAGGGGCAGCACAAGAGACCCAGTACTTC CASSTGAAQETQYF
TRBJ2-7 - - TRBV29-1 TGCAGCGTCGCGGACAGTCTCAGGGAGCAGTACTTC CSVADSLREQYF
TRBJ2-3 - - TRBV29-1 TGCAGCGGGAAAGGGGTAGATACGCAGTATTTT CSGKGVDTQYF
TRBJ2-7 TRBD1 once TRBV19 TGTGCCAGTAGTACCCAACAGGGGAGCTCCTACGAGCAGTACTTC CASSTQQGSSYEQYF
TRBJ1-1 - - TRBV7-8 TGTGCCAGTATCGGGGAAATGAACACTGAAGCTTTCTTT CASIGEMNTEAFF
TRBJ2-2 TRBD2 - TRBV30 TGTGCCTGGGGACTAGCGGGAGATCACGGGGAGCTGTTTTTT CAWGLAGDHGELFF
TRBJ2-7 - - TRBV18 TGTGCCAGCTCACCAGGGGAGTTACGCGAGCAGTACTTC CASSPGELREQYF
TRBJ2-1 TRBD2 - TRBV7-9 TGTGCCAGCAGCTTTTTAGCGGGGGGGCCGAATGAGCAGTTCTTC CASSFLAGGPNEQFF
TRBJ2-3 - - TRBV29-1 TGCAGCGTTGATCGACGGGGGGCGAGGGGGGATACGCAGTATTTT CSVDRRGARGDTQYF
TRBJ2-1 TRBD1 - TRBV11-2 TGTGCCAGCAGCCGATTCAGGGGGACAACGGAGAATGAGCAGTTCTTC CASSRFRGTTENEQFF
TRBJ2-5 - - TRBV5-8 TGTGCCAGCCACCTCAGGGGCCTACTCCAAGAGACCCAGTACTTC CASHLRGLLQETQYF
TRBJ2-7 TRBD2 - TRBV2 TGTGCCAGCAGTGAAACCGGGACTAGCGGGGGGAGATACGAGCAGTACTTC CASSETGTSGGRYEQYF
TRBJ2-2 TRBD2 - TRBV19 TGTGCCAGTAGCAGACTCGGGCTAGCGGAGAGAAACACCGGGGAGCTGTTTTTT CASSRLGLAERNTGELFF
TRBJ2-7 - - TRBV11-2 TGTGCCAGCAGCCGGACAGTGGCTGCCTCCTACGAGCAGTACTTC CASSRTVAASYEQYF
TRBJ1-1 TRBD1 - TRBV2 TGTGCCAGCGGGCTGACAGGGGGCCCTGAAGCTTTCTTT CASGLTGGPEAFF
TRBJ1-1 TRBD1 - TRBV28 TGTGCCAGCAGGATCAAGGGGGCACTGAACACTGAAGCTTTCTTT CASRIKGALNTEAFF
TRBJ2-2 - - TRBV18 TGTGCCAGCTCACCAGTCCGGGTTACGAACACCGGGGAGCTGTTTTTT CASSPVRVTNTGELFF
TRBJ2-1 - - TRBV11-1 TGTGCCAGCAGCTTAAGACAAAACAATGAGCAGTTCTTC CASSLRQNNEQFF
TRBJ1-2 TRBD1 - TRBV28 TGTGCCAGCACCAATTCAAACAGGGGTGGTTGGGGCTACACCTTC CASTNSNRGGWGYTF
TRBJ2-7 - once TRBV7-2 TGTGCCAGCAGCCCTCATCGGCCAGGGGAATACGAGCAGTACTTC CASSPHRPGEYEQYF
TRBJ2-2 - - TRBV6-1 TGTGCCAGCATGAGAGCCGGGGAGCTGTTTTTT CASMRAGELFF
TRBJ1-5 TRBD1 - TRBV5-8 TGTGCCAGCAGCCGACAGGGAAATCAGCCCCAGCATTTT CASSRQGNQPQHF
TRBJ2-7 TRBD2 - TRBV5-4 TGTGCCAGCAGCCTGACTAGCGGCCCACCCTACGAGCAGTACTTC CASSLTSGPPYEQYF
TRBJ2-2 - - TRBV29-1 TGCAGCGTTGATATCAGTAACACCGGGGAGCTGTTTTTT CSVDISNTGELFF